This T cell receptor (beta chain) was profiled in a study of tumor and adjacent non-tumor tissue in lung cancer. About this clonotype: Its antigen is still unknown. One junction end does not reproduce the germline sequence, and a read error may be involved.

This CDR3 region has 13 residues. Broader study findings: Patients with more diverse tumor TCRs had worse survival.

A modified ARM-PCR protocol with three rounds of nested PCR amplified TCRbeta. TCRdb reprocessed the multiplex PCR reads with MiXCR, giving one entry per CDR3 protein. The table records some 66,000 distinct CDR3 sequences, 61% of them present only once. This sample's RNA came from whole unsorted tissue. More than 3 cm separated this lung sample from the edge of the tumor. This chain joins TRBV12-3 or TRBV12-4 and TRBJ2-4; D not resolved. The receptor's source is a man in his 70s with non-small cell lung cancer. Sequences were obtained from distant non-tumor lung tissue. The CDR3: CASSLTYKNIQCF. The CDR3 region has the DNA TGTGCCAGCAGTTTAACGTACAAAAACATTCAGTGCTTC.